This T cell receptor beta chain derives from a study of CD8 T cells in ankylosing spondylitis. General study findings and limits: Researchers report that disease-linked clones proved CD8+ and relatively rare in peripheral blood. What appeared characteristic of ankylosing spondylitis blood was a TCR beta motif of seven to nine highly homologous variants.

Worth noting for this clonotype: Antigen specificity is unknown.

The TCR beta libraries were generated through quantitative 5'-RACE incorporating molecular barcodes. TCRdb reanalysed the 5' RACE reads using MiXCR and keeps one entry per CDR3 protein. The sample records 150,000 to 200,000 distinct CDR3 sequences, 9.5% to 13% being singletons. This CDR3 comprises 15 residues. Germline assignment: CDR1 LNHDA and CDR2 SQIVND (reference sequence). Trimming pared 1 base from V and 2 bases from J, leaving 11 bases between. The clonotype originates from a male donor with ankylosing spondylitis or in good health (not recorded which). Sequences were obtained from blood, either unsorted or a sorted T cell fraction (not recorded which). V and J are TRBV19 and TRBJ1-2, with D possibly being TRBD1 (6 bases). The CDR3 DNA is TGTGCCAGTAGTATAGGCGTGGACAGCAACTATGGCTACACCTTC. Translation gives CASSIGVDSNYGYTF.